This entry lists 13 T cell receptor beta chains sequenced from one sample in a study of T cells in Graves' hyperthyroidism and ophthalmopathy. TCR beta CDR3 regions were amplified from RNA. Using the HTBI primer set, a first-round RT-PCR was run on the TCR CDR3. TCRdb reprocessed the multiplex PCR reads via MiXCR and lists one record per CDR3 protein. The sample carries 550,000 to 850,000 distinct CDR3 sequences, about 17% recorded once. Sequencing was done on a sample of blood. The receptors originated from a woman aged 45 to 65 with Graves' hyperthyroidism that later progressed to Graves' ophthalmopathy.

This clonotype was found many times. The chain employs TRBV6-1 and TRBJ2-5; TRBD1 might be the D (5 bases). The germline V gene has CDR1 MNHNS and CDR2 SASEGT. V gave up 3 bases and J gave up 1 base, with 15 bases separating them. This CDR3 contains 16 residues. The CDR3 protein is CASSDPTDNIQETQYF. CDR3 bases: TGTGCCAGCAGTGACCCCACGGACAACATCCAAGAGACCCAGTACTTC.

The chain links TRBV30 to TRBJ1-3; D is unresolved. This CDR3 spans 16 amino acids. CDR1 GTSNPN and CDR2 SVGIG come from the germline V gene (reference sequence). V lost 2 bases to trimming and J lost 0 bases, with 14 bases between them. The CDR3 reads CAWSLMAGVSGNTIYF. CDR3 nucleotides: TGTGCCTGGAGTCTGATGGCAGGCGTCTCTGGAAACACCATATATTTT.

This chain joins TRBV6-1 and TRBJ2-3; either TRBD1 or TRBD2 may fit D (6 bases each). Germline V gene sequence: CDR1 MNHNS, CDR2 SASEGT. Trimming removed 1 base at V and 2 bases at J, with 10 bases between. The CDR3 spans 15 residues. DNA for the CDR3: TGTGCCAGCAGTGAAGAGAGGGGGGCCACAGATACGCAGTATTTT. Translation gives CASSEERGATDTQYF.

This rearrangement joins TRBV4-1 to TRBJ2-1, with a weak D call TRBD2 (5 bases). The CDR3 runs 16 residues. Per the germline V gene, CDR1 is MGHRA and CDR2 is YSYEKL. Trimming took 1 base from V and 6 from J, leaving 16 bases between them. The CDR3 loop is CASSQGTFQRFNEQFF. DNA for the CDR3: TGCGCCAGCAGCCAAGGGACCTTTCAGCGGTTCAATGAGCAGTTCTTC.

The DNA for the CDR3 is TGTGCCAGCAGCCAAGTGGCAGGGGGCAATCAGCCCCAGCATTTT. Its translation: CASSQVAGGNQPQHF. The rearrangement links TRBV3-1 to TRBJ1-5; the D gene is possibly TRBD1 (6 bases). CDR1 is LGHDT and CDR2 is YNNKEL in the germline V gene (reference sequence). V lost 1 base and J 2 bases, leaving 9 bases between the germline ends. CDR3 length: 15 amino acids.

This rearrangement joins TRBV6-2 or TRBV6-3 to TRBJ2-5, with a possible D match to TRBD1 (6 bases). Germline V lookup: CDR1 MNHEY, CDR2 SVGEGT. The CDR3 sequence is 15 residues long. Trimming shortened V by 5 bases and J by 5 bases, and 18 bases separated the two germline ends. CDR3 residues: CASSIWTAVGETQYF. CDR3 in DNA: TGTGCCAGCAGTATATGGACAGCCGTTGGGGAGACCCAGTACTTC.

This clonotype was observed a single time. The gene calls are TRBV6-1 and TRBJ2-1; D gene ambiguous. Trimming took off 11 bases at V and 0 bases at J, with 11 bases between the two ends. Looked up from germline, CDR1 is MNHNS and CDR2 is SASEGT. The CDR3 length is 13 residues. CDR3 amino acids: CASRASSYNEQFF. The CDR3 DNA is TGTGCCTCCCGAGCTAGCTCCTACAATGAGCAGTTCTTC.

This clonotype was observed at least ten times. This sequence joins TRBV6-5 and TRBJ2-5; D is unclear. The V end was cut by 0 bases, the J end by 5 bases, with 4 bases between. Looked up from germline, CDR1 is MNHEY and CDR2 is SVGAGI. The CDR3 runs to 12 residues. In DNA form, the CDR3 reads TGTGCCAGCAGTTACTCGGGGGAGACCCAGTACTTC. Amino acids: CASSYSGETQYF.

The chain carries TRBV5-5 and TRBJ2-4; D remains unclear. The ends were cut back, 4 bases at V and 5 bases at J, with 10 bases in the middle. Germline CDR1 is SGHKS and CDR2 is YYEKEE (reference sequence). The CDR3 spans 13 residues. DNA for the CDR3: TGTGCCAGCAGCCCGCCGGCAGAAAACATTCAGTACTTC. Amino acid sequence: CASSPPAENIQYF.

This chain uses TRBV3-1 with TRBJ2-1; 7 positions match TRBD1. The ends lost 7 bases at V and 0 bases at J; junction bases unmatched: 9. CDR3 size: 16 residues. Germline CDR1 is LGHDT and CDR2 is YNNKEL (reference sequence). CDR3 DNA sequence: TGTGCCAGCACCTTAGACAGGGCTAGCTCCTACAATGAGCAGTTCTTC. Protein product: CASTLDRASSYNEQFF.

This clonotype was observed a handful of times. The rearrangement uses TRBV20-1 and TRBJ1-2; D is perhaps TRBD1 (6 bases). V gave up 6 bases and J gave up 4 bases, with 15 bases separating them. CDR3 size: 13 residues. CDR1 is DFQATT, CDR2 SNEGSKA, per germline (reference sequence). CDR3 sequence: CSADQRTAYGYTF. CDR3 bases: TGCAGTGCGGATCAAAGGACAGCCTATGGCTACACCTTC.

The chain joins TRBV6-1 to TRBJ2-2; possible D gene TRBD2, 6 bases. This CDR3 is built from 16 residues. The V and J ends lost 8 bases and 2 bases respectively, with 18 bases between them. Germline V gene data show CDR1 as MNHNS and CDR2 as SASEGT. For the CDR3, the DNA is TGTGCCAGCTTTGGACGGAGGGACTCTAACACCGGGGAGCTGTTTTTT. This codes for CASFGRRDSNTGELFF.

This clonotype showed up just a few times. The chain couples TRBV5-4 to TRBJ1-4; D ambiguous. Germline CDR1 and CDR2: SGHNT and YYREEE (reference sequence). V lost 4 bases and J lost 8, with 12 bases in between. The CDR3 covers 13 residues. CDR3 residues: CASSPAGREKLFF. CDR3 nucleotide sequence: TGTGCCAGCAGCCCCGCGGGGAGGGAAAAACTGTTTTTT.